This TCR beta chain was sequenced for a study of Ad26.COV2.S vaccination and SARS-CoV-2 variants. Overall study: Intramuscular Ad26.COV2.S doses were given once or twice, 56 days apart.

Generated by immunoSEQ multiplex PCR, the TCRdb table keeps only in-frame clones and is missing some. The table has some 390,000 clones, less than 90% seen once; the top ten hold roughly 3.5%. With regard to this clone: Its antigen remains unknown.

Points from the study as a whole: CD8+ and CD4+ T cells specific for spike reportedly responded with substantial breadth after vaccination. Researchers cautioned that TCR breadth and depth analyses may have underestimated total T cell responses. Vaccinees and placebo recipients showed similar non-spike TCR breadth.

V dropped 8 bases and J dropped 3 bases, with 17 bases sitting between them. There are 15 residues in the CDR3. Germline V gives CDR1 SEHNR, CDR2 FQNEAQ (reference sequence). Treatment described: 19 received Ad26.COV2.S at low or high dose, single or two shots; five or six received placebo; per-sample allocation not given. Specimens were obtained on day 63 following the first vaccine or placebo injection. The V call is TRBV7-9, the J call TRBJ1-5; D is perhaps TRBD1 (5 bases). The receptor was derived from a person aged 18-60 years who received the Ad26.COV2.S COVID-19 vaccine or a placebo. Sequencing used peripheral blood, obtained in a trial of Ad26.COV2.S vaccine versus placebo. The CDR3 DNA follows: TGTGCCAGCGGGGCCTCGGGGGGAGACAATCAGCCCCAGCATTTT. Protein: CASGASGGDNQPQHF.